The clone carrying this T cell receptor (beta chain) was detected ten times or more. Its antigen is still unknown. The sample belongs to a study of human T cells and chemical hapten exposure. Study-level findings and limits: Alopecia in all donors means immunity may differ from healthy individuals. Controls had significantly fewer large CDR3 similarity clusters than were formed by expanded TCRs.

Trimming shortened V by 1 base and J by 10 bases, and 11 bases separated the two germline ends. This CDR3 has 14 amino acids. The germline V gene encodes CDR1 MNHNS and CDR2 SASEGT. This sample's time point: patch test 1, 2 weeks after DPC sensitization. Sample treatment: therapeutic diphenylcyclopropenone sensitization with weekly scalp DPC. The library tagged each cDNA molecule with unique molecular identifiers. TCRdb processed the RACE reads anew with MiXCR; each CDR3 protein has one entry. Among roughly 360,000 distinct CDR3 sequences, roughly 4.8% were seen once, and the ten largest hold under 3%.

The chain uses TRBV6-1 and TRBJ1-6; no firm D call. The receptor was derived from a woman aged 45-65 years with alopecia areata. Some clones in this sample may be carry-over from other donors' samples. The source material was whole blood, sampled in connection with sensitization to the hapten diphenylcyclopropenone (DPC). The DNA of the CDR3 is TGTGCCAGCAGTGAAGGACCAAGTGGATCACCCCTCCACTTT. Translated: CASSEGPSGSPLHF.